This T cell receptor (beta chain) was observed in a study of blood T cells in healthy people across ages. CDR3 length equals 13 residues. Trimming removed 5 bases from V and 3 bases from J, with 11 bases in between. Germline-derived CDR1 and CDR2 are SEHNR and FQNEAQ (reference sequence). A J-beta primer mix and a sample-barcoded 5' primer were used in a second PCR of roughly 6 to 11 cycles. TCRdb fed the 5' RACE reads into MiXCR, producing one record per CDR3 protein. Among some 1.4 million distinct CDR3 sequences listed, about 40% were seen once. This clonotype was detected a few times. This clonotype was obtained from a young woman in good health. The rearrangement links TRBV7-9 to TRBJ2-7, with a possible D match to TRBD2 (5 bases). The specimen sequenced was blood. The CDR3 sequence: CASSLPDFYEQYF. The DNA for the CDR3 is TGTGCCAGCAGCCTCCCGGACTTCTACGAGCAGTACTTC.